These T cell receptor beta chains were read from a single sample in a study of cytomegalovirus exposure and HLA in healthy donors. Measured with immunoSEQ multiplex PCR; TCRdb has only the in-frame clones, and not every one. The data show tens of thousands of clones, 60% to 85% seen once. The specimen sequenced was PBMCs. The source is a male donor in good health and CMV-seronegative. Both conserved end residues are part of each CDR3. The D gene is left open where the match is weak. Expanded clones are given a class, and other clones once, few, many or no size at all.

J: TRBJ2-7
V: TRBV5-4
size: .
D: TRBD2
CDR3: CASSLSGLAEYEQYF
DNA: TGTGCCAGCAGCCTGTCGGGACTAGCAGAATACGAGCAGTACTTC

J: TRBJ2-3
V: TRBV4-1
size: few
D: TRBD2
CDR3: CASSHTSGRAADTQYF
DNA: TGCGCCAGCAGCCATACTAGCGGGAGGGCTGCAGATACGCAGTATTTT

J: TRBJ1-3
V: TRBV25-1
size: .
D: TRBD1
CDR3: CASSQGVSGNTIYF
DNA: TGTGCCAGCAGTCAGGGGGTCTCTGGAAACACCATATATTTT

J: TRBJ1-2
V: TRBV5-1
size: .
D: .
CDR3: CAGFLRGKPENRYTF
DNA: TGCGCCGGGTTCCTGCGGGGGAAGCCGGAAAATCGCTACACCTTC

J: TRBJ2-7
V: TRBV6-5
size: .
D: .
CDR3: CASSRSGVFYEQYF
DNA: TGTGCCAGCAGTAGGTCAGGGGTATTTTACGAGCAGTACTTC

J: TRBJ1-2
V: TRBV6-5
size: .
D: TRBD1
CDR3: CASRRDRDYGYTF
DNA: TGTGCCAGCAGACGCGACAGGGACTATGGCTACACCTTC

J: TRBJ1-6
V: TRBV5-1
size: .
D: .
CDR3: CASSSAGTQELDSPLHF
DNA: TGCGCCAGCAGCTCCGCCGGCACACAGGAATTGGATTCACCCCTCCACTTT

J: TRBJ2-3
V: TRBV6-5
size: once
D: .
CDR3: CASSLQPGVTDTQYF
DNA: TGTGCCAGCAGCCTACAGCCCGGGGTCACAGATACGCAGTATTTT

J: TRBJ2-7
V: TRBV9
size: .
D: TRBD2
CDR3: CASSVAGGESYEQYF
DNA: TGTGCCAGCAGCGTAGCGGGGGGTGAATCCTACGAGCAGTACTTC

J: TRBJ2-3
V: TRBV7-6
size: .
D: TRBD2
CDR3: CASSRTSGGVADTQYF
DNA: TGTGCCAGCAGCCGAACTAGCGGGGGGGTTGCAGATACGCAGTATTTT

J: TRBJ2-7
V: TRBV27
size: .
D: .
CDR3: CASSLSVGDWPYEQYF
DNA: TGTGCCAGCAGTTTATCCGTCGGAGACTGGCCCTACGAGCAGTACTTC

J: TRBJ1-2
V: TRBV6-6
size: .
D: .
CDR3: CASSYSRQDAHPF
DNA: TGTGCCAGCAGTTACAGCCGGCAGGATGCCCACCCCTTC

J: TRBJ2-2
V: TRBV10-1
size: .
D: TRBD1
CDR3: CASSWGTGDTGELFF
DNA: TGCGCCAGCAGTTGGGGGACAGGAGACACCGGGGAGCTGTTTTTT

J: TRBJ2-4
V: TRBV2
size: .
D: .
CDR3: CASSEPVLSKNIQYF
DNA: TGTGCCAGCAGTGAACCAGTCCTGTCCAAAAACATTCAGTACTTC

J: TRBJ2-1
V: TRBV7-4
size: .
D: .
CDR3: CASSLREQFF
DNA: TGTGCCAGCAGCTTACGGGAGCAGTTCTTC

J: TRBJ2-1
V: TRBV19
size: .
D: .
CDR3: CASSIVGGARNEQFF
DNA: TGTGCCAGTAGTATAGTAGGGGGGGCGCGGAATGAGCAGTTCTTC

J: TRBJ2-1
V: TRBV2
size: .
D: TRBD2
CDR3: CASSEARGGRAYNEQFF
DNA: TGTGCCAGCAGTGAAGCGCGGGGGGGACGTGCCTACAATGAGCAGTTCTTC

J: TRBJ1-2
V: TRBV5-6
size: few
D: .
CDR3: CASSRTHLPGGYTF
DNA: TGTGCCAGCAGCCGCACTCACCTCCCGGGGGGCTACACCTTC

J: TRBJ2-1
V: TRBV7-7
size: .
D: .
CDR3: CASSPSGQHNEQFF
DNA: TGTGCTAGCAGCCCAAGTGGACAGCACAATGAGCAGTTCTTC

J: TRBJ1-5
V: TRBV19
size: .
D: TRBD1
CDR3: CATSPDRADNQPQHF
DNA: TGTGCCACATCGCCCGACAGGGCGGATAATCAGCCCCAGCATTTT

J: TRBJ1-1
V: TRBV27
size: .
D: .
CDR3: CASSLQGWATEAFF
DNA: TGTGCCAGCAGTCTACAGGGATGGGCCACTGAAGCTTTCTTT

J: TRBJ2-7
V: TRBV5-4
size: .
D: .
CDR3: CASSLDLGQGQYEQYF
DNA: TGTGCCAGCAGCTTGGACCTTGGGCAGGGGCAGTACGAGCAGTACTTC

J: TRBJ1-4
V: TRBV9
size: once
D: TRBD1
CDR3: CASSVWSTGKQRGLFF
DNA: TGTGCCAGCAGCGTTTGGTCGACAGGGAAACAGCGTGGACTGTTTTTT

J: TRBJ2-6
V: TRBV18
size: .
D: .
CDR3: CASSQQGTGANVLTF
DNA: TGTGCCAGCTCACAACAGGGAACTGGGGCCAACGTCCTGACTTTC

J: TRBJ1-1
V: TRBV5-1
size: .
D: .
CDR3: CASSDVTGENTEAFF
DNA: TGCGCCAGCAGCGACGTGACAGGTGAGAACACTGAAGCTTTCTTT

J: TRBJ2-7
V: TRBV5-1
size: .
D: TRBD2
CDR3: CASSLSGAAYSGNF
DNA: TGCGCCAGCAGCCTCAGCGGGGCTGCGTACTCAGGGAACTTC

J: TRBJ2-7
V: TRBV5-1
size: few
D: TRBD1
CDR3: CASRWDSYEQYF
DNA: TGCGCCAGCAGATGGGACAGCTACGAGCAGTACTTC

J: TRBJ1-5
V: TRBV30
size: .
D: TRBD1
CDR3: CAWNRGNQPQHF
DNA: TGTGCCTGGAACAGGGGAAATCAGCCCCAGCATTTT

J: TRBJ2-7
V: TRBV7-9
size: few
D: .
CDR3: CASSRGISYEQYF
DNA: TGTGCCAGCAGCCGAGGAATCTCCTACGAGCAGTACTTC

J: TRBJ2-7
V: TRBV7-9
size: .
D: .
CDR3: CASQGFGVFSYEQYF
DNA: TGTGCCAGCCAGGGGTTCGGGGTCTTCTCCTACGAGCAGTACTTC

J: TRBJ2-5
V: TRBV7-8
size: .
D: .
CDR3: CASSPPMETQYF
DNA: TGTGCCAGCAGCCCTCCTATGGAGACCCAGTACTTC

J: TRBJ2-4
V: TRBV2
size: .
D: .
CDR3: CASMVTVKNIQYF
DNA: TGTGCCAGCATGGTTACAGTAAAAAACATTCAGTACTTC